This TCR beta chain was observed in a study of follicular helper T cells after annual influenza vaccination. Here immunoSEQ multiplex PCR was the method, and the copy in TCRdb shows in-frame clones only, minus some. Here the sample spans about 9,300 clones, 85% to 90% being singletons. This CDR3 comprises 16 residues. V shed 0 bases and J 0 bases; nucleotides not matched to a gene: 2. Germline V CDR1 and CDR2: SGHRS, YFSETQ. Time point denoted: 2015-2016 season, pre-vaccination. This clonotype was obtained from an adult who received the influenza vaccine. This specimen was CXCR5+ CD38- circulating T follicular helper cells from blood, taken on the day of influenza vaccination. Subset defined: circulating Tfh, non-naive CD4+CXCR5+PD-1+ (ICOS+CD38+ or ICOS-CD38-). The rearrangement uses TRBV5-1 and TRBJ2-2; 7 bases map to TRBD2. The CDR3 nucleotides read TGCGCCAGCAGCTTGGATCGGGGGGCGAACACCGGGGAGCTGTTTTTT. Translation: CASSLDRGANTGELFF.